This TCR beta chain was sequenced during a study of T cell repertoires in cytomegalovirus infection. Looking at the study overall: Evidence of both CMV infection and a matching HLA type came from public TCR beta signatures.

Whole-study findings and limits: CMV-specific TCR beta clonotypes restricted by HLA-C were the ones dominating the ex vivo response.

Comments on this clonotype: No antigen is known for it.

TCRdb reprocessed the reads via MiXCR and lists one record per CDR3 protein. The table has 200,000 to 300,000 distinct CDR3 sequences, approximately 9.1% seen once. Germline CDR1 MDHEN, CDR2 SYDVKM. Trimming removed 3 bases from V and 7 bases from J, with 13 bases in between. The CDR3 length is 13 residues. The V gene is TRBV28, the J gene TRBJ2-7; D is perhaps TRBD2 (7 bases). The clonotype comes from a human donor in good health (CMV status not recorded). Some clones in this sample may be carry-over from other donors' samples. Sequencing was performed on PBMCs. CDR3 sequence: CASSLAGAWEQYF. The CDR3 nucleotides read TGTGCCAGCAGTTTGGCGGGGGCATGGGAGCAGTACTTC.